The entry below gives a single T cell receptor beta chain sequence along with its context. Its target is unknown. Clones were sequenced by immunoSEQ multiplex PCR, and TCRdb holds only the in-frame ones, with some missing. The table shows fewer than 100,000 clones, with just over 90% occurring only once. The record originates from a study of T cell responses to AZD1222 COVID-19 vaccine. The study, taken as a whole, reports: Spike-wide coverage was observed for vaccine-associated CD4 TCRs, with dominant responses at 160-218 and 743-854. Targets within unmutated variant regions were reportedly found for nearly half of spike-specific TCRs.

J gave up 7 bases and V 5 bases, and 9 bases lay outside the gene matches. CDR1 SGHRS and CDR2 YFSETQ come from the germline V gene. The CDR3 covers 15 residues. This material consisted of peripheral blood, taken on day 0 of AZD1222 vaccination. The receptor was derived from an adult in good health. The rearrangement joins TRBV5-1 to TRBJ2-1; 10 nucleotides line up with TRBD2. The CDR3 is CASRRSGRAGNEQFF. The CDR3 nucleotides read TGCGCCAGCAGGCGAAGCGGGAGGGCGGGGAATGAGCAGTTCTTC.